This T cell receptor (beta chain) appears in the sequencing data of a study of blood T cell repertoires in COVID-19. Study-wide background: Samples taken during acute and convalescent COVID-19 were collected in the United States, Italy and Spain.

The V end lost 0 bases, the J end lost 4 bases, and 5 bases lay between the germline ends. This CDR3 comprises 13 residues. Germline V CDR1 and CDR2: SGHRS, YFSETQ. The study recruited people aged about 18 to 95 years across 24 US areas. Clinical histories supplied by participants themselves formed the basis of cohort assignment. The table came from immunoSEQ multiplex PCR; TCRdb's copy has only in-frame clones and leaves some out. The profile shows 300,000 to 450,000 clones, roughly 90% of them singletons. As for this clone: Other DNA sequences within the sample encode an identical CDR3.

The clonotype originates from a woman aged 25 to 39 who had been exposed to COVID-19. The sequencing sample was made of PBMCs or T cells enriched from blood (not recorded which). The chain couples TRBV5-1 to TRBJ1-3; no firm D call. CDR3 amino acids: CASSLGQGNTIYF. The CDR3 DNA is TGCGCCAGCAGCTTGGGGCAGGGAAACACCATATATTTT.